Detailed here is one T cell receptor (beta chain). Germline V lookup: CDR1 SQVTM, CDR2 ANQGSEA. CDR3 length: 11 amino acids. The V end was cut by 4 bases, the J end by 2 bases, with 6 bases between. The entry originates in a study of blood T cell repertoires in COVID-19. Across the study: Acute-phase and convalescent COVID-19 samples originated in the United States, Italy and Spain.

This table comes from immunoSEQ multiplex PCR, and its TCRdb copy is limited to in-frame clones, with some not included. In the table there are about 27,000 clones, approximately 83% of which are singletons. The J gene is TRBJ2-7, the V gene TRBV29-1, with D maybe TRBD1 (6 bases). Sequencing was done on a sample of peripheral blood. The source of this sequence is a man in his 70s with active COVID-19. The CDR3 DNA is TGCAGCGTTGGGGACACCTACGAGCAGTACTTC. Translated, it gives CSVGDTYEQYF.